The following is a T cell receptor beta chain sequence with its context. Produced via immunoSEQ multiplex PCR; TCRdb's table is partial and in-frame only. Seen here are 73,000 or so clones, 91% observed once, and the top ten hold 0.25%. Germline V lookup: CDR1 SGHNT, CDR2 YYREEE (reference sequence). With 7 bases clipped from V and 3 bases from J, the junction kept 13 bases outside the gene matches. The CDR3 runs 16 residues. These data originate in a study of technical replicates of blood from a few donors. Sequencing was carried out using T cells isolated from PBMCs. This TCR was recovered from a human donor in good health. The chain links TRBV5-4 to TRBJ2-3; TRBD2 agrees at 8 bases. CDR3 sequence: CASGELRGGQTDTQYF. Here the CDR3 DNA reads TGTGCCAGCGGGGAACTCCGGGGGGGCCAGACAGATACGCAGTATTTT.